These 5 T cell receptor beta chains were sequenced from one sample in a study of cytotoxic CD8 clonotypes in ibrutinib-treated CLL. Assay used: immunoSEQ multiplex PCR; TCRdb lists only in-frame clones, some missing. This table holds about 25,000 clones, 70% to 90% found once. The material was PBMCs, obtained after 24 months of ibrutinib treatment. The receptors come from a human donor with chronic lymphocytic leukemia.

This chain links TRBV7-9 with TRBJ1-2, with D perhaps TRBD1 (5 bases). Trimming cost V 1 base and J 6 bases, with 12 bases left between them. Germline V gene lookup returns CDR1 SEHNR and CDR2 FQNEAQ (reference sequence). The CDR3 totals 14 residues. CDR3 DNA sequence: TGTGCCAGCAGCTTAGATGGGGGGTTCCATGGCTACACCTTC. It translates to CASSLDGGFHGYTF.

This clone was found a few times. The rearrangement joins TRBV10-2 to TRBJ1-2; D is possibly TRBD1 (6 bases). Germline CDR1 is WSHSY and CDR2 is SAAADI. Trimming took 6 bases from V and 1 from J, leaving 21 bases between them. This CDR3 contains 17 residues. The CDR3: CASRGRGQSNLNYGYTF. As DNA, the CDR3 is TGCGCCAGCAGGGGACGGGGGCAATCCAACCTTAACTATGGCTACACCTTC.

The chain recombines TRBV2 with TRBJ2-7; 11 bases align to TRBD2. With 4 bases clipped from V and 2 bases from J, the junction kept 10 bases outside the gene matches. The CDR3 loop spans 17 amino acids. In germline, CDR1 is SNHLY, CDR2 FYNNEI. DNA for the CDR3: TGTGCCAGCAGTGGAACTAGCGGGGGCCTATTAACCTACGAGCAGTACTTC. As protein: CASSGTSGGLLTYEQYF. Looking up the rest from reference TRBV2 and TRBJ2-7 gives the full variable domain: EPEVTQTPSHQVTQMGQEVILRCVPISNHLYFYWYRQILGQKVEFLVSFYNNEISEKSEIFDDQFSVERPDGSNFTLKIRSTKLEDSAMYFCASSGTSGGLLTYEQYFGPGTRLTVT.

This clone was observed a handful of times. The CDR3 loop reads CASRSGQGSKNIQYF. CDR3 nucleotide sequence: TGTGCCTCTAGATCGGGACAGGGATCCAAAAACATTCAGTACTTC. The V call is TRBV10-3, the J call TRBJ2-4; 9 nucleotides agree with TRBD1. The CDR3 runs 15 residues. V lost 11 bases and J lost 2; bases outside the gene matches: 10. Germline V gene data show CDR1 as ENHRY and CDR2 as SYGVKD.

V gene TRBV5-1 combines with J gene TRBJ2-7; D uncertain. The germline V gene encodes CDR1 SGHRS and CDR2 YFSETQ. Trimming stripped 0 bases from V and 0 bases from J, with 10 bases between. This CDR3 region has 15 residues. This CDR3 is CASSLGNWVSYEQYF. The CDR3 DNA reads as TGCGCCAGCAGCTTGGGGAACTGGGTCTCCTACGAGCAGTACTTC.